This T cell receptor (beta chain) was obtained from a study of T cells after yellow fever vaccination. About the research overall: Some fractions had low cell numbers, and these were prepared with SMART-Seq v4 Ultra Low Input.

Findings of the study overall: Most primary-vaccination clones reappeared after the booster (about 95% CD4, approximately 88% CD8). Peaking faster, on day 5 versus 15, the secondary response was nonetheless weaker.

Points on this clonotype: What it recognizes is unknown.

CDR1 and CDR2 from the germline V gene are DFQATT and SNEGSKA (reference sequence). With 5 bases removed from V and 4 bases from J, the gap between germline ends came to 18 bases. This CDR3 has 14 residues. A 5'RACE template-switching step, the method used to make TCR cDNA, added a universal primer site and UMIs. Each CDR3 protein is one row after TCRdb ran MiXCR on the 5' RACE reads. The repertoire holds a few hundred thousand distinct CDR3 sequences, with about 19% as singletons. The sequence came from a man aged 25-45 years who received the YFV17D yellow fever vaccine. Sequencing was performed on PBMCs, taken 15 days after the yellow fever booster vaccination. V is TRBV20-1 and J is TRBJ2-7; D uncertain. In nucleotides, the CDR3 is TGCAGTGCTCGTAACCCCTCCGATAATTACGAGCAGTACTTC. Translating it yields CSARNPSDNYEQYF.